This paragraph covers one T cell receptor (beta chain) sequence. Germline CDR1 and CDR2: PRHDT and FYEKMQ (reference sequence). The V end was cut by 4 bases, the J end by 2 bases, with 15 bases between. The CDR3 contains 16 residues. The data are from a study of blood T cell repertoires in COVID-19. Only in-frame clones appear in the TCRdb table, and some are missing; sequencing was by immunoSEQ multiplex PCR. Of roughly 100,000 clones in the sample, over 80% were seen once. The source material was peripheral blood. The source is a man aged 50 or older with acute or convalescent COVID-19. The chain carries TRBV13 and TRBJ2-1; a weak D match, TRBD2 (6 bases). The CDR3 DNA sequence: TGTGCCAGCAGCTCCATTTCGGGGGAAACCTACAATGAGCAGTTCTTC. Protein product: CASSSISGETYNEQFF.